The clone carrying this T cell receptor (beta chain) is a singleton in its sample. Its antigen is not identified. The CDR3 has 15 residues. Trimming at V came to 3 bases and at J to 4 bases, leaving 7 bases not matched to a gene. CDR1 SGHRS and CDR2 YFSETQ come from the germline V gene. This record comes from a study of persistence of HIV-infected CD4 T cells. Study-level background: A median of roughly 8 years of suppressive ART preceded sampling.

Findings and caveats of the study: Compared with CD3/CD28-stimulated cells, CMV- and Gag-responding cells showed lower TCRbeta richness.

This was the immunoSEQ version 4 assay in survey mode. Genomic DNA was diluted to 10 ng/uL, up to 1 ug per sample. Clones were sequenced by immunoSEQ multiplex PCR, and TCRdb holds only the in-frame ones, with some missing. The sample lists tens of thousands of clones; more than 75% were seen once. Cells were stimulated with CMV-infected fibroblast lysates at roughly 10 ug/mL. Memory cells lacking CD40L and CD69 with high CD45RO were sorted. The input for sequencing was CD4+ T cells sorted from PBMCs after approximately 20-hour stimulation, taken from a patient who received antiretroviral therapy. The clonotype originates from an adult man with HIV who was CMV-seropositive. The J gene is TRBJ2-7, the V gene TRBV5-1; 10 nucleotides align to TRBD1. The CDR3 nucleotides read TGCGCCAGCAGCTCCTCCGGGACAGGGGTTTACGAGCAGTACTTC. Translated: CASSSSGTGVYEQYF.